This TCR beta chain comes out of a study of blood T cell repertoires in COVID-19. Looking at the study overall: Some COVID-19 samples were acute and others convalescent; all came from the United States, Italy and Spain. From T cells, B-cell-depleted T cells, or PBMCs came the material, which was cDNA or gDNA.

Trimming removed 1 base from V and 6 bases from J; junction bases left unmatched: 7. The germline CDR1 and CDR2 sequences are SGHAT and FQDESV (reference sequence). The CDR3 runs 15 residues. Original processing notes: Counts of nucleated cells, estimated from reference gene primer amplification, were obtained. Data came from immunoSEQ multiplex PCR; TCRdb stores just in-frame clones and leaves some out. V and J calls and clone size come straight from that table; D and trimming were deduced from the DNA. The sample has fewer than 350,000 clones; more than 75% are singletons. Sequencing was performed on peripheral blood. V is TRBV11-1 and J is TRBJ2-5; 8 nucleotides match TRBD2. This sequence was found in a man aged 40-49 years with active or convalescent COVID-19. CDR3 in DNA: TGTGCCAGCAGCTTAGATCGCGGCGGGGGGAAGACCCAGTACTTC. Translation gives CASSLDRGGGKTQYF.